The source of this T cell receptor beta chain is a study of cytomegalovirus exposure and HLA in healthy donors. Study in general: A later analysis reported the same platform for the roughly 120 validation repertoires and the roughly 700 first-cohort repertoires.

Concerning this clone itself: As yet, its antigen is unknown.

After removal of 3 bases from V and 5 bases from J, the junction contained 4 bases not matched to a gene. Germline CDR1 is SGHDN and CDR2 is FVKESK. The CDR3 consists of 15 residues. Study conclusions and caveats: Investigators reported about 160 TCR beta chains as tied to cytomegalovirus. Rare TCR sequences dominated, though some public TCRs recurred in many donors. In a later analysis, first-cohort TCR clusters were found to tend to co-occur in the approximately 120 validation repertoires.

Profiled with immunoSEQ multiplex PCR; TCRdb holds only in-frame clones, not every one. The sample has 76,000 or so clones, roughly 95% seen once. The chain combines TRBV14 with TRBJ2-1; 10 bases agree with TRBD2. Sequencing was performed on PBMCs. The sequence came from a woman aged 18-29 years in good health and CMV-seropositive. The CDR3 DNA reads TGTGCCAGCAGCCACCTAGCGGGGGTCAACAATGAGCAGTTCTTC. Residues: CASSHLAGVNNEQFF.